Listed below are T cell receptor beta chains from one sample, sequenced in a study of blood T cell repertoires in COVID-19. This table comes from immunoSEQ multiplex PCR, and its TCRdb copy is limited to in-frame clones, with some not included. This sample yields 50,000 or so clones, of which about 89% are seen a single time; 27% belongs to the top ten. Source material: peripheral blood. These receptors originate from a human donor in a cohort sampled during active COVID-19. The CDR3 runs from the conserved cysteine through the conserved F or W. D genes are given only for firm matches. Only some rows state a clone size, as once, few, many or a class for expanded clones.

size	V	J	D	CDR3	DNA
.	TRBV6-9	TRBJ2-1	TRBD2	CASSYSGGTYNEQFF	TGTGCCAGCAGCTATAGCGGGGGGACCTACAATGAGCAGTTCTTC
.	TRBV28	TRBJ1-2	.	CASSPGPLGSSYGYTF	TGTGCCAGCAGTCCAGGGCCGCTTGGGTCAAGCTATGGCTACACCTTC
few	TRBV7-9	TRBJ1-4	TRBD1	CASSGKGGRNEKLFF	TGTGCCAGCAGCGGAAAAGGGGGCCGTAATGAAAAACTGTTTTTT
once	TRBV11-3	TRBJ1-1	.	CASSLGSGFGAFF	TGTGCCAGCAGCCTGGGGTCAGGGTTTGGTGCTTTCTTT
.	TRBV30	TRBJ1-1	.	CAWSVSGVGTEAFF	TGTGCCTGGAGTGTCTCGGGGGTTGGCACTGAAGCTTTCTTT
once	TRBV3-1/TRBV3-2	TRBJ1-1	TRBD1	CASSLGTGGMNTEAFF	TGTGCCAGCAGCCTCGGGACAGGGGGCATGAACACTGAAGCTTTCTTT
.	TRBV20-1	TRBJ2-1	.	CSPSGNNEQFF	TGCAGCCCGTCAGGGAACAATGAGCAGTTCTTC
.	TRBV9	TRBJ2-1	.	CASSVGGDSYNEQFF	TGTGCCAGCAGCGTAGGCGGGGACTCCTACAATGAGCAGTTCTTC
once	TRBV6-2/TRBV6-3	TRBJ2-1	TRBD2	CASSRSTSSGRAGEQFF	TGTGCCAGCAGTCGCTCCACTTCTAGCGGGAGGGCGGGTGAGCAGTTCTTC
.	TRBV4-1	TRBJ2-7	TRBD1	CASSQTLTGQGVYEQYF	TGCGCCAGCAGCCAAACATTAACGGGACAGGGGGTCTACGAGCAGTACTTC
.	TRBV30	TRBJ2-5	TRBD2	CAWSVPLAGLLQETQYF	TGTGCCTGGAGTGTACCGCTAGCGGGGTTGCTTCAAGAGACCCAGTACTTC
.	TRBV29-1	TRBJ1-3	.	CSVEGTGSGNTIYF	TGCAGCGTTGAAGGGACTGGCTCTGGAAACACCATATATTTT
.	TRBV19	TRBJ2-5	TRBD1	CASSPGGTGVRWETQYF	TGTGCCAGTAGTCCGGGAGGGACAGGGGTTCGTTGGGAGACCCAGTACTTC
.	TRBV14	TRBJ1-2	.	CASSQDSGILGYTF	TGTGCCAGCAGCCAAGATTCAGGGATATTAGGCTACACCTTC
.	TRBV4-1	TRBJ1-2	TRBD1	CASSQDLLGGGYTF	TGCGCCAGCAGCCAAGATTTGTTAGGGGGCGGCTACACCTTC
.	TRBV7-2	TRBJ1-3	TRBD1	CASSPGLGQGDTIYF	TGTGCCAGCAGCCCTGGCCTCGGACAGGGGGACACCATATATTTT
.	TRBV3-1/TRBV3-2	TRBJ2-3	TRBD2	CASSQDQAGGPSTDTQYF	TGTGCCAGCAGCCAAGACCAGGCGGGAGGGCCCAGCACAGATACGCAGTATTTT
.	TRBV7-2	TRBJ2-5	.	CASSFYGSGETQYF	TGTGCCAGCAGCTTCTATGGGAGCGGAGAGACCCAGTACTTC
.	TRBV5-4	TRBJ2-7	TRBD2	CASSFPGLAGSEQYF	TGTGCCAGCAGCTTTCCGGGACTAGCGGGGTCTGAGCAGTACTTC
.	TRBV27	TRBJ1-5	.	CASGSQGGHQPQHF	TGTGCCAGCGGATCACAGGGAGGGCATCAGCCCCAGCATTTT
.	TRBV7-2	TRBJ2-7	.	CASSLAYGGGKEQYF	TGTGCCAGCAGCTTAGCGTACGGGGGTGGGAAAGAGCAGTACTTC
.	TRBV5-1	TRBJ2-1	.	CASRRTDSYNEQFF	TGCGCCAGCAGGAGGACAGATTCCTACAATGAGCAGTTCTTC